The 29 T cell receptor beta chains below all came from one sample that was sequenced in a study of T cell responses to AZD1222 COVID-19 vaccine. Sequencing was performed with immunoSEQ multiplex PCR; in TCRdb, only in-frame clones are kept and a portion is missing. Altogether around 200,000 clones are present, 90% to 95% being singletons, with the ten largest covering about 1%. Source: peripheral blood, taken 28 days after the second dose of the MenACWY control vaccine. These receptors came from an adult who received the MenACWY meningococcal vaccine as a control.

The chain carries TRBV12-3 or TRBV12-4 and TRBJ2-5; 12 nucleotides line up with TRBD2. Germline trimming cut 9 bases from V and 2 bases from J; bases unmatched to any gene: 1. The CDR3 extends over 13 amino acids. The CDR3 sequence is CASLAGGQETQYF. The CDR3 nucleotides are TGTGCCAGTCTAGCGGGGGGGCAAGAGACCCAGTACTTC.

The chain employs TRBV20-1 and TRBJ1-5; no firm D call. The germline gives CDR1 DFQATT, CDR2 SNEGSKA (reference sequence). The length of the CDR3 is 16 residues. Deletions cut 3 bases from V and 6 bases from J, with 21 bases between. The CDR3 region is CSASHGRARDGQPQHF. For the CDR3, the DNA is TGCAGTGCTAGTCACGGGAGGGCTAGGGATGGTCAGCCCCAGCATTTT.

This clone was seen only once. The junction does not match germline at one end; this may be a read error. This chain joins TRBV28 and TRBJ2-7; 8 bases are a match to TRBD1. The CDR3 has 12 residues. The germline gives CDR1 MDHEN, CDR2 SYDVKM. Written as DNA, the CDR3 is TGTGCCAGCAGTTCCTCGAGGACAGGGATGACTTTC. Amino acids: CASSSSRTGMTF.

This rearrangement joins TRBV10-1 to TRBJ2-5; D is undetermined. The germline V and J ends were trimmed by 1 base and 3 bases, with 6 bases remaining between them. Germline V gives CDR1 WNHNN, CDR2 SYGVQD (reference sequence). The CDR3 consists of 13 residues. CDR3 sequence reads: CASSELGKETQYF. In nucleotides, the CDR3 is TGCGCCAGCAGTGAGTTAGGGAAAGAGACCCAGTACTTC.

The rearrangement links TRBV2 to TRBJ2-2, with D possibly matching TRBD2 (6 bases). CDR1 and CDR2 (germline): SNHLY, FYNNEI. The V gene lost 5 bases and the J gene lost 1 base, with 11 bases spanning the gap. The CDR3 spans 15 residues. This chain's CDR3 is CASSTGTGNTGELFF. CDR3 in DNA: TGTGCCAGCAGTACCGGGACTGGGAACACCGGGGAGCTGTTTTTT.

The chain joins TRBV5-1 to TRBJ1-1, with D maybe TRBD1 (5 bases). CDR3 length: 13 residues. V lost 9 bases and J lost 7, with 19 bases in between. Germline-derived CDR1 and CDR2 are SGHRS and YFSETQ. This CDR3 is CATSKGEGLEAFF. CDR3 in DNA: TGCGCCACCTCGAAAGGGGAGGGTCTTGAAGCTTTCTTT. Together with reference TRBV5-1 and TRBJ1-1, the CDR3 gives the full variable domain: KAGVTQTPRYLIKTRGQQVTLSCSPISGHRSVSWYQQTPGQGLQFLFEYFSETQRNKGNFPGRFSGRQFSNSRSEMNVSTLELGDSALYLCATSKGEGLEAFFGQGTRLTVV.

The chain joins TRBV2 to TRBJ2-2; TRBD1 is a possible D gene (5 bases). Trimming cost V 5 bases and J 6 bases, with 10 bases left between them. There are 13 residues in the CDR3. Germline CDR1 and CDR2: SNHLY and FYNNEI. The CDR3 region has the DNA TGTGCCAGCAGTATGACAGTTGCCGGGGAGCTGTTTTTT. It encodes CASSMTVAGELFF.

J is TRBJ1-2 and V is TRBV5-1; a weak D match, TRBD1 (5 bases). Trimming removed 4 bases from V and 5 bases from J, with 15 bases in between. CDR3 size: 14 residues. Germline CDR1 reads SGHRS; CDR2 reads YFSETQ. The CDR3 DNA reads as TGCGCCAGCAGCACGTGGCTGGAGGGGTATGGCTACACCTTC. Translated: CASSTWLEGYGYTF. The variable domain in full, with the rest retrieved from reference TRBV5-1 and TRBJ1-2, is KAGVTQTPRYLIKTRGQQVTLSCSPISGHRSVSWYQQTPGQGLQFLFEYFSETQRNKGNFPGRFSGRQFSNSRSEMNVSTLELGDSALYLCASSTWLEGYGYTFGSGTRLTVV.

The chain combines TRBV15 with TRBJ1-1; possibly TRBD1 for D (5 bases). V lost 3 bases to trimming and J lost 1 base, with 6 bases between them. CDR3 size: 13 residues. Germline CDR1 reads LNHNV; CDR2 reads YYDKDF (reference sequence). The CDR3 nucleotides read TGTGCCACCAGCAGGGACACGAACACTGAAGCTTTCTTT. It is translated as CATSRDTNTEAFF.

The CDR3 region has the DNA TGTGCCATCAGTCGAACAGGGGGCAATTCACCCCTCCACTTT. Translation: CAISRTGGNSPLHF. V gene TRBV10-3 combines with J gene TRBJ1-6; TRBD1 aligns across 9 bases. The CDR3 spans 14 residues. With V trimmed by 5 bases and J by 7 bases, 3 bases remained unmatched. The V gene's germline CDR1 is ENHRY and CDR2 SYGVKD.

The chain joins TRBV6-2 or TRBV6-3 to TRBJ1-1, with a possible D match to TRBD1 (5 bases). This CDR3 has 14 amino acids. Trimming pared 5 bases from V and 4 bases from J, leaving 14 bases between. The germline gives CDR1 MNHEY, CDR2 SVGEGT. The CDR3 loop reads CASSTGGGGTEAFF. CDR3 coding DNA: TGTGCCAGCAGTACAGGAGGTGGTGGCACTGAAGCTTTCTTT.

The chain recombines TRBV9 with TRBJ2-7, with 12 bases fitting TRBD2. Germline lookup yields CDR1 SGDLS and CDR2 YYNGEE. V lost 1 base, J lost 1 base, and 3 bases stayed unmatched. The CDR3 covers 16 residues. For the CDR3, the DNA is TGTGCCAGCAGCGTACTAGCGGGGGGGCGTTCCTACGAGCAGTACTTC. Translated, it gives CASSVLAGGRSYEQYF.

The rearrangement joins TRBV30 to TRBJ1-3, with D possibly being TRBD1 (6 bases). The CDR3 is 15 residues long. Germline CDR1 reads GTSNPN; CDR2 reads SVGIG (reference sequence). Trimming removed 1 base at V and 0 bases at J, with 10 bases between. Here the CDR3 DNA reads TGTGCCTGGAGTGAAGGACAGTTCTCTGGAAACACCATATATTTT. Translation: CAWSEGQFSGNTIYF.

In its sample, this clone was seen a few times. The chain employs TRBV4-1 and TRBJ1-1; TRBD1 aligns across 12 bases. The CDR3 is 16 residues long. Germline lookup yields CDR1 MGHRA and CDR2 YSYEKL. After removal of 3 bases from V and 0 bases from J, the junction contained 2 bases not matched to a gene. The CDR3 coding sequence is TGCGCCAGCAGCCAGGGGACAGGGGGCTTGAACACTGAAGCTTTCTTT. It encodes CASSQGTGGLNTEAFF.

This rearrangement joins TRBV12-3 or TRBV12-4 to TRBJ2-1, with D tentatively TRBD1 (6 bases). CDR3 length: 13 residues. The V and J ends lost 3 bases and 6 bases respectively, with 9 bases between them. This CDR3 is CASSFRRGNEQFF. In nucleotides, the CDR3 is TGTGCCAGCAGTTTTCGCAGGGGCAATGAGCAGTTCTTC.

In its sample, this clone was seen once. The chain joins TRBV12-5 to TRBJ1-3; D gene unclear. Germline CDR1 reads LGHNT; CDR2 reads FRNRAP. Trimming pared 1 base from V and 0 bases from J, leaving 7 bases between. The CDR3 sequence is 15 residues long. CDR3 sequence: CASGLGRTSGNTIYF. DNA of the CDR3: TGTGCTAGTGGTTTGGGCCGTACCTCTGGAAACACCATATATTTT.

Only one count was recorded for this clone. J is TRBJ2-2 and V is TRBV18; 11 bases agree with TRBD1. The CDR3 spans 16 residues. Germline values: CDR1 KGHSH, CDR2 LQKENI. Trimming removed 3 bases from V and 5 bases from J; junction bases left unmatched: 5. This CDR3 reads CASSPAGTGGTGELFF. The CDR3 DNA sequence: TGTGCCAGCTCACCCGCCGGGACAGGGGGAACCGGGGAGCTGTTTTTT. Based on the CDR3 plus reference TRBV18 and TRBJ2-2, the full variable domain is NAGVMQNPRHLVRRRGQEARLRCSPMKGHSHVYWYRQLPEEGLKFMVYLQKENIIDESGMPKERFSAEFPKEGPSILRIQQVVRGDSAAYFCASSPAGTGGTGELFFGEGSRLTVL.

The gene calls are TRBV6-1 and TRBJ1-4, with D perhaps matching TRBD1 (5 bases). Germline values: CDR1 MNHNS, CDR2 SASEGT. CDR3 size: 16 residues. Trimming pared 0 bases from V and 8 bases from J, leaving 16 bases between. CDR3 in DNA: TGTGCCAGCAGTGAAGCTTGGGCATTAGAGGGGGAAAAACTGTTTTTT. Translation: CASSEAWALEGEKLFF.

This chain joins TRBV7-8 and TRBJ1-2, with 10 nucleotides matching TRBD1. The CDR3 loop spans 16 amino acids. Trimming cost V 1 base and J 4 bases; bases outside gene matches: 6. Germline V gene lookup returns CDR1 SGHVS and CDR2 FQNEAQ. CDR3 residues: CASSLGTGGGPYGYTF. The DNA for the CDR3 is TGTGCCAGCAGCTTAGGGACAGGGGGTGGCCCCTATGGCTACACCTTC.

V is TRBV20-1 and J is TRBJ1-2; 7 bases fit TRBD1. V lost 4 bases and J lost 7; bases outside the gene matches: 3. Germline values: CDR1 DFQATT, CDR2 SNEGSKA (reference sequence). This CDR3 contains 11 residues. The CDR3 loop is CSATGGAGYTF. The CDR3 bases are TGCAGTGCTACAGGGGGGGCTGGCTACACCTTC.

CDR3 DNA: TGTGCCAGCTCACCGTTTTCGACAGGGCAAGGGAATTCACCCCTCCACTTT. It yields the protein CASSPFSTGQGNSPLHF. The rearrangement links TRBV18 to TRBJ1-6; 7 nucleotides agree with TRBD1. The CDR3 has 17 amino acids. The germline gives CDR1 KGHSH, CDR2 LQKENI. J was trimmed by 7 bases and V by 3 bases; bases with no gene match: 12.

The V gene is TRBV4-1, the J gene TRBJ2-1, with TRBD1 matching 10 bases. The CDR3 extends over 16 amino acids. The junction had 11 bases not matched to a gene; V was cut back by 4 bases and J by 8 bases. Germline lookup yields CDR1 MGHRA and CDR2 YSYEKL. The CDR3 region is CASSPGTGDLLHEQFF. The CDR3 DNA reads as TGCGCCAGCAGCCCGGGGACAGGGGATCTCCTTCATGAGCAGTTCTTC.

This rearrangement joins TRBV5-6 to TRBJ1-2; D gene unclear. CDR1 and CDR2 from the germline V gene are SGHDT and YYEEEE. This CDR3 comprises 13 residues. The V end was cut by 4 bases, the J end by 7 bases, with 14 bases between. CDR3 loop: CASSPLRGSGYTF. The CDR3 DNA sequence: TGTGCCAGCAGCCCCTTACGAGGTTCTGGCTACACCTTC.

V usage is TRBV10-2 and J usage is TRBJ1-5; no reliable D call. There are 14 residues in the CDR3. Trimming shortened V by 2 bases and J by 2 bases, and 7 bases separated the two germline ends. CDR1 and CDR2 (germline): WSHSY, SAAADI. Written as DNA, the CDR3 is TGCGCCAGCAGTGAGAATAGGGGCAATCAGCCCCAGCATTTT. Translation gives CASSENRGNQPQHF.

The DNA for the CDR3 is TGCGCCAGCAGGTATCCGGGGAGCACAGATACGCAGTATTTT. The encoded protein is CASRYPGSTDTQYF. This chain links TRBV5-1 with TRBJ2-3, with a possible D match to TRBD2 (5 bases). Trimming took 5 bases from V and 0 from J, leaving 10 bases between them. The germline V gene encodes CDR1 SGHRS and CDR2 YFSETQ. This CDR3 spans 14 amino acids.

This rearrangement joins TRBV2 to TRBJ1-4, with 7 positions matching TRBD1. This CDR3 comprises 15 residues. V shed 6 bases and J 3 bases; nucleotides not matched to a gene: 7. In germline, CDR1 is SNHLY, CDR2 FYNNEI. CDR3: CASSPSGTANEKLFF. CDR3 DNA: TGTGCCAGCAGCCCATCCGGGACAGCTAATGAAAAACTGTTTTTT.

CDR3 DNA: TGTGCCAGTACTATGAATGATGGTGGCAATCAGCCCCAGCATTTT. Translated, it gives CASTMNDGGNQPQHF. The chain joins TRBV19 to TRBJ1-5; D not certain. The CDR3 runs to 15 residues. V was shortened by 7 bases and J by 2 bases, with 15 bases between the two germline ends. CDR1 LNHDA and CDR2 SQIVND come from the germline V gene (reference sequence).

The chain is built from TRBV12-3 or TRBV12-4 and TRBJ1-5; D unresolved. The CDR3 loop spans 12 amino acids. Trimming shortened V by 3 bases and J by 5 bases, and 5 bases separated the two germline ends. CDR3 DNA: TGTGCCAGCAGTTTGATAGATCAGCCCCAGCATTTT. Amino acids: CASSLIDQPQHF.

V and J are TRBV7-8 and TRBJ1-1, with 9 bases identical to TRBD1. Losses at the gene ends were 4 bases for V and 7 bases for J; bases not matched to a gene: 7. This CDR3 spans 14 amino acids. Germline V gives CDR1 SGHVS, CDR2 FQNEAQ. The CDR3 DNA sequence: TGTGCCAGCAGCTCGGGACAGGGAGCTTTTGAAGCTTTCTTT. Translating gives CASSSGQGAFEAFF. The complete variable domain, with remaining parts taken from reference TRBV7-8 and TRBJ1-1, reads GAGVSQSPRYKVAKRGQDVALRCDPISGHVSLFWYQQALGQGPEFLTYFQNEAQLDKSGLPSDRFFAERPEGSVSTLKIQRTQQEDSAVYLCASSSGQGAFEAFFGQGTRLTVV.